This record looks at one TCR beta chain sequence and its context. This clone's antigen is unknown. Base qualities were left out, and no much larger clone turns up one base away. The study evaluated CTLA-4 blockade (ipilimumab) given together with focal radiation therapy in patients who had chemo-refractory metastatic non-small-cell lung cancer. This entry belongs to a study of radiotherapy plus CTLA-4 blockade in lung cancer (dated 2018 in TCRdb). For the study in its entirety: Among the enrolled patients, approximately 17% had an objective response, and 31% reached disease control.

Overall study outcomes, separate from this receptor: The strongest predictors of response were reported to be early dynamic shifts in blood T cell clones along with a rise in serum interferon-beta following radiation. After treatment with radiotherapy and ipilimumab, TCR clones that came from tumors expanded in the peripheral blood.

Library creation used the immunoSEQ multiplex PCR assay. Entries here come from immuneACCESS through TCRdb and include only in-frame sequences with V and J called. Some clones fail to appear in such tables; in the studies checked, an unresolved V gene covers under half of the shortfall, and the cause of the remainder is unknown. Within this sample are 35,000 to 45,000 clones, with 77% of them counted one time only. The ten largest clones capture roughly 3% of the sample. The germline V gene (reference sequence) gives CDR1 as SGHNT and CDR2 as YYREEE. Spanning cysteine to phenylalanine, the CDR3 consists of 17 amino acids. Only the CDR3 region is kept as DNA, spanning 51 bases read in frame from base 1. Trimming removed 2 bases from V and 2 bases from J; the gene matches leave 8 bases unexplained.

The source material was peripheral blood, sampled from a patient treated with radiotherapy plus ipilimumab. This TCR derives from a human donor with non-small cell lung cancer whose response to radiotherapy plus ipilimumab could not be evaluated. The rearrangement joined TRBV5-4 to TRBJ2-5; 11 bases in between match TRBD2. The CDR3 region reads CASSLGTSGILQETQYF. DNA sequence: TGTGCCAGCAGCTTAGGGACTAGCGGAATTCTTCAAGAGACCCAGTACTTC.